The text below deals with one T cell receptor (beta chain). This clonotype was found many times. There is no known antigen for this receptor. One base away there is no much larger clone; base qualities are not given. Via the germline V gene, CDR1 is MNHEY and CDR2 SVGEGT. Inclusive of the bounding cysteine and phenylalanine, the CDR3 is 21 residues long. Only the CDR3 region is kept as DNA, spanning 63 bases read in frame from base 1. V gives up 7 bases and J gives up 4 bases, and the segment between their germline ends measures 34 bases. This entry comes from a study of CD8 T cells in ankylosing spondylitis (dated 2017 in TCRdb). Study-level background: The study set out to find disease-linked TCR variants by profiling T cell receptor beta repertoires in ankylosing spondylitis patients and healthy donors. The full study cohort comprised 20 to 30 ankylosing spondylitis patients and 85 to 120 healthy donors. Peripheral blood was sampled, and synovial fluid was also collected from ankylosing spondylitis patients. On the study overall, not on this receptor specifically: Some motif variants were previously reported in synovial fluid and blood of reactive arthritis patients, suggesting common disease-initiation mechanisms. According to the report, matched synovial fluid samples from ankylosing spondylitis patients were significantly enriched for the disease-linked clones. A TCR beta motif made up of several highly homologous amino acid variants appeared to be characteristic of blood from ankylosing spondylitis patients. The disease-linked clones had a CD8+ phenotype and were found at relatively low frequencies in peripheral blood.

The sequencer listed for this sample is Illumina HiSeq 2500. Quantitative 5'-RACE with molecular barcodes was used to prepare TCR beta libraries. The published analysis was carried out like this. A new computational method based on a probabilistic model of VDJ rearrangement was used to identify disease-linked TCR variants. TCRdb trimmed public reads at Q25 via fastp, called clones via MiXCR and kept in-frame beta chains. Rows are combined by CDR3 protein, so each entry shows the most common genes and DNA. Clone size and V and J calls follow TCRdb, not the original study. The sample table shows some 290,000 distinct CDR3 sequences, and 20% are seen once. The biggest ten clones account for roughly 8.3% of the sample.

This TCR derives from a male donor with ankylosing spondylitis or in good health (not recorded which). Sequencing used blood, either unsorted or a sorted T cell fraction (not recorded which). The rearranged segments are TRBV6-2 or TRBV6-3 and TRBJ2-2, with the D call perhaps TRBD1 or TRBD2, as 6 bases match in each case. The DNA sequence is given as TGTGCCAGCACCTCACAACTACTCGGAGCGAATTGGGGGGCGCTCACCGGGGAGCTGTTTTTT. Its product reads: CASTSQLLGANWGALTGELFF.